The 25 T cell receptor beta chains below all came from one sample that was sequenced in a study of CD8 T cells in ankylosing spondylitis. TCRdb reprocessed the 5' RACE reads via MiXCR and lists one record per CDR3 protein. The sample lists under 250,000 distinct CDR3 sequences, about 7.3% occurring once. For these receptors, no antigen is known. Regarding the study as a whole: Characteristic, it appeared, of ankylosing spondylitis blood was a TCR beta motif of about eight highly homologous variants.

Sequenced: blood, either unsorted or a sorted T cell fraction (not recorded which). The source of these receptors is a male donor with ankylosing spondylitis.

There are many counts of this clonotype. V usage is TRBV20-1 and J usage is TRBJ2-3, with 10 bases fitting TRBD1. Trimming took 3 bases from V and 2 from J; bases not matched to a gene: 8. CDR3 length: 16 amino acids. Germline lookup yields CDR1 DFQATT and CDR2 SNEGSKA (reference sequence). CDR3 loop: CSARSGDRGFTDTQYF. The CDR3 DNA follows: TGCAGTGCTAGGTCGGGGGACAGGGGATTCACAGATACGCAGTATTTT.

This clonotype was seen many times. The chain links TRBV6-6 to TRBJ2-7; the match to TRBD1 covers 7 bases. V was pared by 7 bases and J by 2 bases, with 5 bases of the junction left unmatched. This CDR3 is 13 amino acids long. Germline CDR1 and CDR2: MNHNY and SVGAGI (reference sequence). CDR3 region: CASTSGGPYEQYF. The CDR3 nucleotides read TGTGCCAGCACCTCAGGGGGTCCCTACGAGCAGTACTTC.

This clonotype came up a few times. The chain has TRBV15 and TRBJ2-1; D is perhaps TRBD2 (7 bases). The CDR3 length is 15 residues. Trimming removed 4 bases from V and 1 base from J, with 11 bases in between. CDR1 is LNHNV and CDR2 is YYDKDF in the germline V gene (reference sequence). CDR3: CATSTRGPSYNEQFF. DNA for the CDR3: TGTGCCACCAGCACGCGGGGGCCGTCCTACAATGAGCAGTTCTTC.

The sample holds many counts of this clonotype. The chain uses TRBV4-3 and TRBJ1-1; D remains unclear. The germline gives CDR1 LGHNA, CDR2 YSLEER. V shed 0 bases and J shed 1 base, with 6 bases lying between them. The CDR3 has 14 residues. In DNA form, the CDR3 reads TGCGCCAGCAGCCAAGATTCAGGGAACACTGAAGCTTTCTTT. Its protein product is CASSQDSGNTEAFF.

This clonotype was found many times. V usage is TRBV27 and J usage is TRBJ2-2, with D possibly TRBD1 on 6 matching bases. Trimming took off 3 bases at V and 2 bases at J, with 16 bases between the two ends. This CDR3 contains 17 residues. Germline V gene sequence: CDR1 MNHEY, CDR2 SMNVEV (reference sequence). The CDR3 region is CASSLIFDRINTGELFF. The CDR3 nucleotides are TGTGCCAGCAGTTTGATCTTTGACAGGATCAACACCGGGGAGCTGTTTTTT.

This clonotype was seen only a few times. This chain uses TRBV6-2 or TRBV6-3 with TRBJ2-2; either TRBD1 or TRBD2 may fit D (5 bases each). Germline CDR1 reads MNHEY; CDR2 reads SVGEGT. The CDR3 spans 14 residues. Trimming removed 6 bases from V and 8 bases from J, with 16 bases in between. The CDR3 here is CASSSRDPRGELFF. In DNA form, the CDR3 reads TGTGCCAGCAGCAGCCGGGACCCCCGGGGGGAGCTGTTTTTT.

The chain joins TRBV13 to TRBJ1-4; a possible D gene is TRBD1 (5 bases). The CDR3 is made up of 14 amino acids. Germline lookup yields CDR1 PRHDT and CDR2 FYEKMQ (reference sequence). V lost 4 bases and J lost 2, with 8 bases in between. This chain's CDR3 is CASSSGGTNEKLFF. The DNA of the CDR3 is TGTGCCAGCAGCTCTGGGGGGACTAATGAAAAACTGTTTTTT. The entire variable domain, with the rest obtained from reference TRBV13 and TRBJ1-4, is as follows: AAGVIQSPRHLIKEKRETATLKCYPIPRHDTVYWYQQGPGQDPQFLISFYEKMQSDKGSIPDRFSAQQFSDYHSELNMSSLELGDSALYFCASSSGGTNEKLFFGSGTQLSVL.

Only a few counts were recorded for this clonotype. The chain links TRBV3-1 to TRBJ2-7; D perhaps matches TRBD2 (5 bases). CDR3 length: 13 amino acids. Trimming took 0 bases from V and 6 from J, leaving 9 bases between them. Looked up from germline, CDR1 is LGHDT and CDR2 is YNNKEL (reference sequence). The CDR3 region is CASSQEGTSEQYF. In DNA form, the CDR3 reads TGTGCCAGCAGCCAAGAGGGAACTAGCGAGCAGTACTTC.

The chain uses TRBV11-1 and TRBJ2-4; a possible D gene is TRBD1 (5 bases). Germline values: CDR1 SGHAT, CDR2 FQDESV (reference sequence). The CDR3 loop spans 15 amino acids. Trimming left V 4 bases short and J 2 bases short, with 12 bases between. The CDR3 region is CASSSSREPKNIQYF. CDR3 in DNA: TGTGCCAGCAGCTCGAGCAGGGAACCCAAAAACATTCAGTACTTC.

The V call is TRBV27, the J call TRBJ2-7, with D possibly called TRBD1 or TRBD2 (5 bases each). V lost 5 bases and J lost 5, with 25 bases in between. Per germline, CDR1 MNHEY and CDR2 SMNVEV (reference sequence). The CDR3 is made up of 17 amino acids. The CDR3: CASSRGPGSGVSNEQYF. CDR3 coding DNA: TGTGCCAGCAGTCGAGGACCAGGGAGCGGCGTAAGTAACGAGCAGTACTTC.

This clonotype has more than one count but fewer than ten. The chain links TRBV4-3 to TRBJ2-5; the match to TRBD2 covers 13 bases. The CDR3 spans 16 residues. With V trimmed by 1 base and J by 5 bases, 4 bases remained unmatched. In germline, CDR1 is LGHNA, CDR2 YSLEER. As DNA, the CDR3 is TGCGCCAGCAGCCAAGTACTAGCGGGAGGGCCCGAGACCCAGTACTTC. Amino acids: CASSQVLAGGPETQYF.

The sample holds many counts of this clonotype. V and J are TRBV29-1 and TRBJ2-7; no definite D call. V was shortened by 4 bases and J by 5 bases, with 15 bases between the two germline ends. This CDR3 contains 13 residues. CDR1 SQVTM and CDR2 ANQGSEA come from the germline V gene. For the CDR3, the DNA is TGCAGCGTTGTAGGCACTCGGAGCAACGAGCAGTACTTC. Translated: CSVVGTRSNEQYF.

This clonotype was seen many times. V is TRBV7-8 and J is TRBJ2-1; D gene uncertain. The germline V gene has CDR1 SGHVS and CDR2 FQNEAQ. CDR3 length equals 12 residues. The germline V and J ends were trimmed by 5 bases and 0 bases, with 2 bases remaining between them. DNA for the CDR3: TGTGCCAGCAGCACCTCCTACAATGAGCAGTTCTTC. The encoded protein is CASSTSYNEQFF.

The rearrangement uses TRBV5-1 and TRBJ2-1; 7 bases match TRBD2. V was clipped by 1 base and J by 2 bases; unmatched bases: 12. The CDR3 is made up of 18 amino acids. The germline CDR1 and CDR2 sequences are SGHRS and YFSETQ. The CDR3 coding sequence is TGCGCCAGCAGCTTGAGGTTGACGGGGGGTGGTACCTACAATGAGCAGTTCTTC. Encoded protein: CASSLRLTGGGTYNEQFF.

This clonotype was observed many times. The gene calls are TRBV12-3 or TRBV12-4 and TRBJ1-1; D is ambiguous. The CDR3 loop spans 17 amino acids. V was cut by 3 bases and J by 6 bases, with 23 bases left in between. The CDR3 loop is CASSFRLGLSDPAEAFF. CDR3 nucleotide sequence: TGTGCCAGCAGTTTTCGGCTGGGTTTGTCGGATCCGGCTGAAGCTTTCTTT.

The sample holds many counts of this clonotype. The rearrangement joins TRBV27 to TRBJ2-7; D call uncertain. V dropped 2 bases and J dropped 2 bases, with 13 bases sitting between them. The CDR3 extends over 15 amino acids. Germline CDR1 reads MNHEY; CDR2 reads SMNVEV (reference sequence). The CDR3 loop reads CASSLVPGSTYEQYF. Written as DNA, the CDR3 is TGTGCCAGCAGTTTAGTTCCCGGCAGTACCTACGAGCAGTACTTC.

This clonotype came up many times. This chain joins TRBV3-1 and TRBJ1-5; D ambiguous. V was clipped by 5 bases and J by 5 bases, with 10 bases between them. The CDR3 sequence is 13 residues long. CDR1 and CDR2 from the germline V gene are LGHDT and YNNKEL (reference sequence). CDR3 nucleotide sequence: TGTGCCAGCAGCAAAATAGGTTATCAGCCCCAGCATTTT. Amino acids: CASSKIGYQPQHF.

This clonotype was observed many times. In DNA form, the CDR3 reads TGTGCCAGCAGTGACAGGGCAACTAATGAAAAACTGTTTTTT. Translated: CASSDRATNEKLFF. The chain links TRBV25-1 to TRBJ1-4, with a weak D call TRBD1 (5 bases). The V gene lost 3 bases and the J gene lost 0 bases, with 5 bases spanning the gap. Germline CDR1 is MGHDK and CDR2 is SYGVNS. The CDR3 has 14 residues.

This clonotype has ten or more counts. This chain uses TRBV5-1 with TRBJ2-3; a weak D match, TRBD1 (6 bases). Per germline, CDR1 SGHRS and CDR2 YFSETQ. Trimming shortened V by 7 bases and J by 6 bases, and 24 bases separated the two germline ends. The CDR3 extends over 16 amino acids. The CDR3 DNA sequence: TGCGCCAGCCGATTGGGCAGGGGCACCTTCGGGGATACGCAGTATTTT. Translation gives CASRLGRGTFGDTQYF. The entire variable domain, with the rest obtained from reference TRBV5-1 and TRBJ2-3, is as follows: KAGVTQTPRYLIKTRGQQVTLSCSPISGHRSVSWYQQTPGQGLQFLFEYFSETQRNKGNFPGRFSGRQFSNSRSEMNVSTLELGDSALYLCASRLGRGTFGDTQYFGPGTRLTVL.

This clonotype appeared many times. The rearrangement links TRBV10-3 to TRBJ1-2; D unclear. Germline-derived CDR1 and CDR2 are ENHRY and SYGVKD. The CDR3 covers 13 residues. V was clipped by 6 bases and J by 5 bases, with 13 bases between them. The CDR3 sequence is CAISQPERYGYTF. The CDR3 DNA reads TGTGCCATCAGCCAGCCCGAGAGGTATGGCTACACCTTC.

The chain links TRBV25-1 to TRBJ1-1; D ambiguous. Trimming pared 6 bases from V and 5 bases from J, leaving 13 bases between. The length of the CDR3 is 13 residues. CDR1 and CDR2 (germline): MGHDK, SYGVNS. CDR3 in amino acids: CASSLSLGTEAFF. In nucleotides, the CDR3 is TGTGCCAGCAGCCTCTCCTTGGGGACTGAAGCTTTCTTT.

This clonotype was counted between two and nine times. This rearrangement joins TRBV6-2 or TRBV6-3 to TRBJ2-5, with 8 bases that match TRBD1. The CDR3 extends over 14 amino acids. V lost 3 bases, J lost 5 bases, and 5 bases stayed unmatched. The germline gives CDR1 MNHEY, CDR2 SVGEGT. CDR3 coding DNA: TGTGCCAGCAGTTATACGACAGGGGTGGAGACCCAGTACTTC. Protein: CASSYTTGVETQYF.

This clonotype was picked up a small number of times. This rearrangement joins TRBV20-1 to TRBJ2-1; D ambiguous. V was cut by 3 bases and J by 10 bases, with 7 bases left in between. The length of the CDR3 is 10 residues. The germline V gene has CDR1 DFQATT and CDR2 SNEGSKA (reference sequence). CDR3 protein: CSARGKEQFF. The CDR3, as DNA: TGCAGTGCTAGGGGGAAAGAGCAGTTCTTC.

Ten or more counts support this clonotype. The chain carries TRBV6-2 or TRBV6-3 and TRBJ1-1; TRBD1 agrees at 10 bases. Germline V gene sequence: CDR1 MNHEY, CDR2 SVGEGT. The junction had 13 bases not matched to a gene; V was cut back by 0 bases and J by 0 bases. The CDR3 runs to 20 residues. The CDR3 sequence is CASSYSDAGTGVHMNTEAFF. As DNA, the CDR3 is TGTGCCAGCAGTTACTCTGATGCCGGGACAGGGGTACACATGAACACTGAAGCTTTCTTT.

The chain joins TRBV6-6 to TRBJ2-5; perhaps D is TRBD1 or TRBD2 (5 bases each). Germline V gene data show CDR1 as MNHNY and CDR2 as SVGAGI (reference sequence). The CDR3 is 9 residues long. Deletions cut 9 bases from V and 7 bases from J, with 6 bases between. The CDR3 DNA reads as TGTGCCAGTGGGGGGACCCAGTACTTC. Residues: CASGGTQYF.